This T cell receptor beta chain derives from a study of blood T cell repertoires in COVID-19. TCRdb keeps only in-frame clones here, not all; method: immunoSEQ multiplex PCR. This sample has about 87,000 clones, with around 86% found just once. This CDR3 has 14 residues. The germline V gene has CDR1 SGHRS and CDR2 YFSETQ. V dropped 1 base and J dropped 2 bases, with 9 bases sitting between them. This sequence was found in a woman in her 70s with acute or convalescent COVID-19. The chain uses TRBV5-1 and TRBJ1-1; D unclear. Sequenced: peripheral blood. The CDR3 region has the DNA TGCGCCAGCAGCTTGTCCCCGTCTAACACTGAAGCTTTCTTT. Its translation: CASSLSPSNTEAFF.